The entry below gives a single T cell receptor beta chain sequence along with its context. Its antigen is undetermined. This entry belongs to a study of T cell responses to AZD1222 COVID-19 vaccine. Findings of the study overall: Repertoires in all cases were sampled only once the peak T cell response had passed. Donors, mostly white British, included more females; clonal diversity was possibly underestimated. Spike-wide vaccine-associated CD4 TCRs dominated at 160-218 and 743-854.

Data came from immunoSEQ multiplex PCR; TCRdb stores just in-frame clones and leaves some out. The table lists 82,000 or so clones, 85% to 95% of them singletons. This CDR3 has 14 amino acids. Germline lookup yields CDR1 LNHDA and CDR2 SQIVND (reference sequence). V lost 9 bases and J 0 bases, leaving 14 bases between the germline ends. The sample in question was peripheral blood, obtained on day 0 of AZD1222 vaccination. The TCR comes from an adult in good health. The chain has TRBV19 and TRBJ1-1; TRBD1 might be the D (5 bases). CDR3 sequence reads: CASKTGTVNTEAFF. For the CDR3, the DNA is TGTGCCAGCAAGACCGGGACGGTGAACACTGAAGCTTTCTTT.